This TCR beta chain was sequenced in a study of blood T cell repertoires in COVID-19. As for the study in general: Some COVID-19 samples were acute and others convalescent; all came from the United States, Italy and Spain. Sources were T cells, B-cell-depleted T cells, or PBMCs; the material itself was cDNA or gDNA.

Under the authors' procedure: Nucleated cell number was recorded as an estimate derived from reference gene primer amplification. Some clones are missing from TCRdb's copy, which holds only in-frame ones; the method was immunoSEQ multiplex PCR. The V and J calls and clone size were taken over from that table, and D and trimming were inferred from the DNA. In the table there are around 270,000 clones, less than 90% of which are singletons. Germline V gives CDR1 SGHKS, CDR2 YYEKEE (reference sequence). This CDR3 is built from 14 residues. Trimming pared 0 bases from V and 7 bases from J, leaving 14 bases between.

This chain joins TRBV5-5 and TRBJ2-7; D might be TRBD1 (6 bases). The receptor's source is a man in his 60s with acute or convalescent COVID-19. The sample consisted of peripheral blood. The DNA for the CDR3 is TGTGCCAGCAGCTTGGACAGGGATAGTAGGGAGCAGTACTTC. It encodes CASSLDRDSREQYF.